This T cell receptor beta chain appears in the sequencing data of a study of T cell responses to AZD1222 COVID-19 vaccine. CDR3 length: 16 residues. Germline CDR1 is LNHDA and CDR2 is SQIVND (reference sequence). Trimming cost V 1 base and J 4 bases, with 16 bases left between them. Profiling relied on immunoSEQ multiplex PCR, and the TCRdb table lists in-frame clones only, not all of them. The repertoire holds 80,000 or so clones, with approximately 85% as singletons. This chain uses TRBV19 with TRBJ1-1, with D possibly TRBD1 on 5 matching bases. The sequenced sample was peripheral blood, obtained on day 0 of MenACWY control vaccination. This clonotype was sampled from an adult in good health. The DNA of the CDR3 is TGTGCCAGTAGTATAGTCCCCCTTGCAGGGACCACTGAAGCTTTCTTT. Translation gives CASSIVPLAGTTEAFF.